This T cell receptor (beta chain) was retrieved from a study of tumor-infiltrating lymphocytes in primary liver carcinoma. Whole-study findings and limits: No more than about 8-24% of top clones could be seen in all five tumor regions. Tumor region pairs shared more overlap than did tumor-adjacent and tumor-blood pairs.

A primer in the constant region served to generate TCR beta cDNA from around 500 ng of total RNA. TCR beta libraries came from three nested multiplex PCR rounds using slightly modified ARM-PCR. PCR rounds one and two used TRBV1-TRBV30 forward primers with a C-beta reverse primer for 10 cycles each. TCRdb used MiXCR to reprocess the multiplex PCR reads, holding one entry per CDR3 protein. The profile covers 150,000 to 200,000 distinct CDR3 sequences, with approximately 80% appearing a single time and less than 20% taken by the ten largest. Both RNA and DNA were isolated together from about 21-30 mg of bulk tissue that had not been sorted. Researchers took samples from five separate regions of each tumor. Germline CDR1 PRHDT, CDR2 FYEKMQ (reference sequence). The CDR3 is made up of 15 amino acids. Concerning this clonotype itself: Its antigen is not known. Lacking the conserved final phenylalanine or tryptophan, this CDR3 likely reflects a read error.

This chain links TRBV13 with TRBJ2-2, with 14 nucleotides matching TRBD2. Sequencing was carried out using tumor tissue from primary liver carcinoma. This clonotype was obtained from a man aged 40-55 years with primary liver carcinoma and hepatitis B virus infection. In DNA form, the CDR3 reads TGTGTCAGCAGCTTGACTAGCGGGAGGGCCGGGGAGCTGTTTCTT. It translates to CVSSLTSGRAGELFL.